This TCR beta chain was captured by sequencing in a study of radiation and T cells in renal cell carcinoma. Study observations and caveats: No pretreatment tumor biopsies were available for baseline clonotypes. Top tumor clonotypes rose in blood 2 weeks post-radiation, then contracted.

As to time point: baseline pretreatment blood. The treatment is: 15 Gy SBRT to primary tumor, nephrectomy 4 weeks later. Serial blood draws occurred at baseline and 2 and 4 weeks post-SBRT. This renal cell carcinoma was of the clear cell type. Some clones are missing from TCRdb's copy, which holds only in-frame ones; the method was immunoSEQ multiplex PCR. The sample has 150,000 or so clones; around nine tenths are singletons. This clone has just one count. Its target is not known. The CDR3 is 14 amino acids. Germline loops: CDR1 LNHNV, CDR2 YYDKDF (reference sequence). V was pared by 3 bases and J by 9 bases, with 16 bases between.

Sample: blood, taken from a patient whose treatment included radiotherapy and nephrectomy. The chain joins TRBV15 to TRBJ2-3; the D gene could be TRBD1 or TRBD2 (6 bases each). The source is a woman aged 45-59 years with renal cell carcinoma. This chain's CDR3 is CATSRGGDEGTQYF. Written as DNA, the CDR3 is TGTGCCACCAGCAGGGGGGGCGATGAGGGGACGCAGTATTTT.